This T cell receptor (beta chain) was recovered during a study of CD8 T cells in Susac syndrome (dated by TCRdb to between 2018 and 2020). General notes on the study: Among the Susac syndrome patients who were sequenced, clinically active disease was present in 5 or 6 and clinical remission was observed in roughly 8. Repertoire sequencing was used to test whether CD8+ T cell activation and differentiation in Susac syndrome was antigen driven. CD8+ T cell repertoire clonality was compared between some 13 healthy donors, some 14 Susac syndrome patients and approximately 16 multiple sclerosis patients. At blood withdrawal, Susac syndrome patients were therapy-naive, treated with corticosteroids (with IVIg additionally given to some), or treated with IVIg alone.

Peripheral blood CD8+ and CD4+ T cells from healthy donors, Susac syndrome patients and multiple sclerosis patients were profiled using high-throughput TCR beta sequencing. The Susac syndrome patients fulfilled recently defined diagnostic criteria for either definite or probable disease. CD8+ TEMRA cells were enriched by FACS, while bulk CD8+ and CD4+ T cells were purified by magnetic negative isolation. Blood was drawn into EDTA tubes, processed within 24 hours, and PBMCs were isolated by density gradient centrifugation. PBMCs destined for TCR sequencing were cryopreserved in liquid nitrogen and later thawed in a 37 °C water bath. Purity of sorted or isolated CD4+, CD8+ and CD8+ TEMRA cells was at least 90%. CDR3 length: 16 amino acids, cysteine to phenylalanine. Just the 48-base CDR3 DNA is kept, in frame starting at base 1. V is shortened by 5 bases, J by 2 bases, and the region joining them spans 17 bases.

RNA was extracted using the RNeasy kit, and about 0.5 to 1 microgram was reverse transcribed with random hexamers. TCR beta CDR3 regions were amplified with the immunoSEQ multiplex PCR assay covering 54 Vbeta and 13 Jbeta segments. PCR amplification bias was corrected using a synthetic template baseline for primer optimization and computational correction. The study's processing was this. Reads were annotated to V, D and J genes per IMGT and analyzed with immunoSEQ Analyzer, keeping only productive sequences. To calculate clonality, Shannon entropy was normalized by log2 of the number of productive unique sequences and then subtracted from one. For each patient and control, public and private clones were evaluated within the 100 most prevalent clones. Susac-specific clones were defined as absent from healthy and MS cohorts, 800 to 1,200 published viral clones and other ImmuneACCESS disease sequences. TCRdb reworked the public reads: Q25 trimming with fastp, MiXCR clone assembly, productive beta chains retained. One record per CDR3 amino acid sequence lists the most common genes and DNA. The V and J calls and clone size come from TCRdb's table, not from the authors' own analysis. Here the sample has about 110,000 distinct CDR3 sequences; around 94% occur a single time. The ten largest clones represent around 0.41% of the sample.

In the case of this clonotype: The antigen it recognizes is unknown. One base away there is no much larger clone; base qualities are not given.

The investigation overall reported the following: Susac syndrome CD8+ repertoires showed clonal expansion, highest in CD8+ TEMRA cells and greater in clinically active than remitting patients. The study acknowledged that relatively few individuals were included in the TCR sequencing and HLA analysis. Looking at Susac-specific public clones, the researchers identified some 16 in the total CD8+ repertoire and about 5 in the CD8+ TEMRA repertoire.

The clonotype was recovered from a human donor with Susac syndrome. What was sequenced was CD8+ T cells from PBMCs. Recombination connected TRBV12-3 or TRBV12-4 to TRBJ2-3; the D segment could be TRBD2, given 6 matching bases. For the CDR3, the sequence is CASSRRDLRYTDTQYF. The DNA is as follows: TGTGCCAGCAGTCGGCGGGACCTACGTTACACAGATACGCAGTATTTT.